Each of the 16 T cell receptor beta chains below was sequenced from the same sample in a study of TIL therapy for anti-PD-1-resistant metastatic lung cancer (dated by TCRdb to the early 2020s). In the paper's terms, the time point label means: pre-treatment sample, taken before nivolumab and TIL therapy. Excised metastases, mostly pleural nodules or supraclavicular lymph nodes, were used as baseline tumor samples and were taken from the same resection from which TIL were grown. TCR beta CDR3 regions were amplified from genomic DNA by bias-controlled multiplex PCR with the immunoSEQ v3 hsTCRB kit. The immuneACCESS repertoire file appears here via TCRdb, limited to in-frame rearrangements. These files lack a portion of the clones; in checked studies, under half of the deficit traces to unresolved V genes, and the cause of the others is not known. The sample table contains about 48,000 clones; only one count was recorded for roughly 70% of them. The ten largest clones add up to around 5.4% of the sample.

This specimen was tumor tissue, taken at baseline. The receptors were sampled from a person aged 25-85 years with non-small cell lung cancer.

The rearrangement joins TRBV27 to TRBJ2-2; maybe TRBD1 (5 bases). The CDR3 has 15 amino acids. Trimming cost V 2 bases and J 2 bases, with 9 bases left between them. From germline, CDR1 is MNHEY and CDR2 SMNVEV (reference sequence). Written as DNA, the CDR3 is TGTGCCAGCAGTTTAAGGGGAAGAAACACCGGGGAGCTGTTTTTT. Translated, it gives CASSLRGRNTGELFF.

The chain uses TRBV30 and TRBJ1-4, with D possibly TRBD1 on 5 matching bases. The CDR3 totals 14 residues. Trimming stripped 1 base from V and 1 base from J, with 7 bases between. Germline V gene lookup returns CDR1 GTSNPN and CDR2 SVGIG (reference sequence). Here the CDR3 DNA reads TGTGCCTGGAGTGCAGGGCTAACTAATGAAAAACTGTTTTTT. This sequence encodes CAWSAGLTNEKLFF.

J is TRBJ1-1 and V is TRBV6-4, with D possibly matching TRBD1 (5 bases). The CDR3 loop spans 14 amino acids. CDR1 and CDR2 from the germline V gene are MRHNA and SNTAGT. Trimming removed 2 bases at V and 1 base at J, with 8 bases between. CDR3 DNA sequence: TGTGCCAGCAGTGACGGGGCGGGGAACACTGAAGCTTTCTTT. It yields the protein CASSDGAGNTEAFF.

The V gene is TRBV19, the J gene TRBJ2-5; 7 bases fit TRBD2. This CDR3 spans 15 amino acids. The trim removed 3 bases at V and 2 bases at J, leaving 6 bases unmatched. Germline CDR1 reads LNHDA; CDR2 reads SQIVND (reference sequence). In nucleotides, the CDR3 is TGTGCCAGTAGTATGGGGGGGTTTGGGCAAGAGACCCAGTACTTC. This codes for CASSMGGFGQETQYF.

CDR3 region: CASSYVGPTTGGSKEQYF. DNA for the CDR3: TGTGCCAGCAGTTACGTTGGCCCCACGACAGGGGGAAGTAAGGAGCAGTACTTC. The chain carries TRBV6-7 and TRBJ2-7, with TRBD1 matching 9 bases. TRBV6-7 is noted as an ORF with a role that remains uncertain. V shed 2 bases and J 7 bases; nucleotides not matched to a gene: 18. The CDR3 totals 18 residues.

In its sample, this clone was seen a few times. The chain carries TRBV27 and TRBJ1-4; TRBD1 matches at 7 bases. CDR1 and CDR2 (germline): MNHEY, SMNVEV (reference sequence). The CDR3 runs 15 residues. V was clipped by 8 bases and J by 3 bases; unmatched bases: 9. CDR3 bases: TGTGCCAGCTCCCGGGACAGCCTCGCTAATGAAAAACTGTTTTTT. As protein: CASSRDSLANEKLFF.

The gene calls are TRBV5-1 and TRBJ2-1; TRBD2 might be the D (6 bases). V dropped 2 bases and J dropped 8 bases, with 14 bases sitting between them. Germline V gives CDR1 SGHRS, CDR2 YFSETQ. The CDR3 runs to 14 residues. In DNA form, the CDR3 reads TGCGCCAGCAGCTTAGGTGGGGGAGGTGATGAGCAGTTCTTC. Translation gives CASSLGGGGDEQFF.

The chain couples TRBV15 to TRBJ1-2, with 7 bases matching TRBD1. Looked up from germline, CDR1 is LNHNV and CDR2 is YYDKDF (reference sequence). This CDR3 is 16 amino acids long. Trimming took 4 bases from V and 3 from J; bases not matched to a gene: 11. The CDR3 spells CATSISGRGQDYGYTF. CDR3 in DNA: TGTGCCACCAGCATCAGCGGGAGGGGGCAAGACTATGGCTACACCTTC.

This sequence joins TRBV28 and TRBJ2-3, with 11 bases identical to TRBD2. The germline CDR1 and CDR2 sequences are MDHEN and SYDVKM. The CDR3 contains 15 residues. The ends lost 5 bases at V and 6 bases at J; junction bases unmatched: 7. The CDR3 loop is CASSKGLAVRDTQYF. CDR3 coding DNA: TGTGCCAGCAGTAAGGGACTAGCGGTGCGGGATACGCAGTATTTT.

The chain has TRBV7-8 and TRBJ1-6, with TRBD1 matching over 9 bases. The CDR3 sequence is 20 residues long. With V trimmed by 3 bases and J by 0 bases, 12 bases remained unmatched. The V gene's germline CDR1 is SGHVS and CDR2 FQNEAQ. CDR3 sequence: CASSFILGTGSSSYNSPLHF. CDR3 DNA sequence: TGTGCCAGCAGCTTTATCTTGGGGACAGGGAGTAGCTCCTATAATTCACCCCTCCACTTT.

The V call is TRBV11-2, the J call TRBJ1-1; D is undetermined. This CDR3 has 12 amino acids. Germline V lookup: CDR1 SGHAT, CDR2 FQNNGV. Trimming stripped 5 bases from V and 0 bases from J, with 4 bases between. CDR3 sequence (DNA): TGTGCCAGCAGCCCCATGAACACTGAAGCTTTCTTT. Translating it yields CASSPMNTEAFF.

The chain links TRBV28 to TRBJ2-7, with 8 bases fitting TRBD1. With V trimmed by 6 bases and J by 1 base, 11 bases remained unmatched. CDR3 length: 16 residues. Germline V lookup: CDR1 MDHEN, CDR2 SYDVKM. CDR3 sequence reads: CASSFPTGALSYEQYF. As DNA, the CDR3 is TGTGCCAGCAGCTTCCCGACAGGGGCCCTTTCCTACGAGCAGTACTTC.

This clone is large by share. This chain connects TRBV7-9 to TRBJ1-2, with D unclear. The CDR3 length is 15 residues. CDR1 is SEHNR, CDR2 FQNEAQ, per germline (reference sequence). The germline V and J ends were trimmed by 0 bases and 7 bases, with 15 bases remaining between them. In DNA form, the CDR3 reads TGTGCCAGCAGCTTAGCGCGCGGGAGGGAGTTTGGCTACACCTTC. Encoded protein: CASSLARGREFGYTF.

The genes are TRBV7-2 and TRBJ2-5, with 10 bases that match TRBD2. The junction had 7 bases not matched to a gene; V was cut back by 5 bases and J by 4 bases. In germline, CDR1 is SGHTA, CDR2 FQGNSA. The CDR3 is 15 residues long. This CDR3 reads CASSRTSGVGETQYF. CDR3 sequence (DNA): TGTGCCAGCAGCCGGACTAGCGGAGTAGGAGAGACCCAGTACTTC.

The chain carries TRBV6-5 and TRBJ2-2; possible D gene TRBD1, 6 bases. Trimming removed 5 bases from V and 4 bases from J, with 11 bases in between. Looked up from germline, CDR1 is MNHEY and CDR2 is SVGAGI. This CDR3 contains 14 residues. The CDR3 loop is CASSRGTSTGELFF. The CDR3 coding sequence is TGTGCCAGCAGTAGGGGGACCAGCACCGGGGAGCTGTTTTTT.

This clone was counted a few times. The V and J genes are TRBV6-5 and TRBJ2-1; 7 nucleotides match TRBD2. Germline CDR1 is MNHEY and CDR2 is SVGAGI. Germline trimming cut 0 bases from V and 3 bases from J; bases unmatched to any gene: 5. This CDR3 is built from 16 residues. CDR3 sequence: CASSYSGAGSYNEQFF. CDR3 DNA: TGTGCCAGCAGTTACTCGGGAGCGGGGAGCTACAATGAGCAGTTCTTC.